This T cell receptor (beta chain) is drawn from a study of CD8 T cells in Susac syndrome. The CDR3 loop spans 13 amino acids. Germline CDR1 is SEHNR and CDR2 is FQNEAQ (reference sequence). V gave up 6 bases and J gave up 3 bases, with 12 bases separating them. After extraction with the RNeasy kit, about 0.45 to 1 ug of the RNA was reverse transcribed using random hexamers. TCRdb reprocessed the immunoSEQ multiplex PCR reads with MiXCR, giving one entry per CDR3 protein. The sample yields some 180,000 distinct CDR3 sequences, approximately 94% seen once. The rearrangement links TRBV7-9 to TRBJ2-7; tentatively, D is TRBD2 (5 bases). The TCR was taken from a human donor in good health. Sequenced: CD4+ T cells from PBMCs. The CDR3 DNA reads as TGTGCCAGCAGTCCTAGCATCAGCTACGAGCAGTACTTC. It codes for CASSPSISYEQYF.